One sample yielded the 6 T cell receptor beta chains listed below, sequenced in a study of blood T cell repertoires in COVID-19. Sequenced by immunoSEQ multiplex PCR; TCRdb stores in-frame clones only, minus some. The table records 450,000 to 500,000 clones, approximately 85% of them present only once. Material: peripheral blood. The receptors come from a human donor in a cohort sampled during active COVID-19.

The CDR3 DNA reads as TGCGCCAGCAGCCCCCCTGCGGGGACAGTCTACGAGCAGTACTTC. Translated, it gives CASSPPAGTVYEQYF. The chain carries TRBV5-1 and TRBJ2-7, with a weak D call TRBD1 (7 bases). The CDR3 loop spans 15 amino acids. The germline CDR1 and CDR2 sequences are SGHRS and YFSETQ. V lost 4 bases, J lost 3 bases, and 17 bases lay in between.

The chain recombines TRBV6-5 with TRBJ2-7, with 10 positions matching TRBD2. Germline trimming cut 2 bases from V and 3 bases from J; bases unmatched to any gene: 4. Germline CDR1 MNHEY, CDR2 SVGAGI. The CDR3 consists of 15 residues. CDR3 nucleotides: TGTGCCAGCAGTTACGGACTAGCGGTGAACTACGAGCAGTACTTC. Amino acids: CASSYGLAVNYEQYF.

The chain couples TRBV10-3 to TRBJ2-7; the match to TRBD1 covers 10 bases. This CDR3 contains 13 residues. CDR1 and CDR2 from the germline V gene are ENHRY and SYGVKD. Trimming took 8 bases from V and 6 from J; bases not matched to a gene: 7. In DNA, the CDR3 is TGTGCCATCGGGACAGGGGTGGTCGGCGAGCAGTACTTC. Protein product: CAIGTGVVGEQYF.

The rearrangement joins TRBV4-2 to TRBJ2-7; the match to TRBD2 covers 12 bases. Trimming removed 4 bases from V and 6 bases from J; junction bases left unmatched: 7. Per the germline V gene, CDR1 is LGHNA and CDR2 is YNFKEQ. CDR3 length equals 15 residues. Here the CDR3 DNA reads TGTGCCAGCAGCCTCCGACTAGCGGGAGATCGCGAGCAGTACTTC. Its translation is CASSLRLAGDREQYF.

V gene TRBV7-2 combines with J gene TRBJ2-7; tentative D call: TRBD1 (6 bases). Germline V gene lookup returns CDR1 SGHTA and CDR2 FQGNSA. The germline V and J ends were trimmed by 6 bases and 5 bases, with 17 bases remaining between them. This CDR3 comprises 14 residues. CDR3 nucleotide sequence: TGTGCCAGCAGTTTTAACCCGCAGGGGAACGAGCAGTACTTC. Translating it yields CASSFNPQGNEQYF.

CDR3 sequence: CAISEEGSGRGRPYNEQFF. The CDR3 DNA sequence: TGTGCCATCAGTGAAGAGGGTAGCGGGAGGGGTAGACCCTACAATGAGCAGTTCTTC. The gene calls are TRBV10-3 and TRBJ2-1, with 11 bases that match TRBD2. Per the germline V gene, CDR1 is ENHRY and CDR2 is SYGVKD. The V segment lost 3 bases and the J segment 2 bases; nucleotides outside the gene matches: 12. The CDR3 loop spans 19 amino acids.